What follows are 31 T cell receptor beta chains derived from one specimen sequenced in a study of Tregs in tolerant kidney transplant recipients. Sequencing was performed with immunoSEQ multiplex PCR; in TCRdb, only in-frame clones are kept and a portion is missing. Of about 50,000 clones listed, more than 70% are singletons. The nonmyeloablative bone marrow transplants came from related graft donors, with transient mixed chimerism. The material sequenced was CD8+ T cells from blood (PBMCs), taken 12 months after the transplant. These receptors were obtained from a human patient who received a combined kidney and bone marrow transplant. Some T cells may be supplied by the graft donor.

The chain recombines TRBV7-8 with TRBJ2-2; D is undetermined. V gave up 0 bases and J gave up 5 bases, with 4 bases separating them. Germline V CDR1 and CDR2: SGHVS, FQNEAQ. The CDR3 covers 13 residues. CDR3 in amino acids: CASSLAKTGELFF. In nucleotides, the CDR3 is TGTGCCAGCAGCTTAGCCAAAACCGGGGAGCTGTTTTTT.

V is TRBV27 and J is TRBJ1-3; weak D call: TRBD1 (5 bases). CDR3 length equals 14 residues. V lost 6 bases and J 0 bases, leaving 9 bases between the germline ends. The V gene's germline CDR1 is MNHEY and CDR2 SMNVEV (reference sequence). In nucleotides, the CDR3 is TGTGCCAGCAGATCAGGGCTCTCTGGAAACACCATATATTTT. Translated, it gives CASRSGLSGNTIYF.

This clone was seen a handful of times. This chain connects TRBV9 to TRBJ2-5; 9 bases are shared with TRBD2. Germline CDR1 and CDR2: SGDLS and YYNGEE. The CDR3 length is 18 residues. Trimming took 4 bases from V and 2 from J; bases not matched to a gene: 15. The CDR3 bases are TGTGCCAGCAGCCCCAGTACGCGGGGGGGGATCAATCAAGAGACCCAGTACTTC. Its translation: CASSPSTRGGINQETQYF.

In this sample, this clone turned up once. The V call is TRBV6-5, the J call TRBJ2-7, with 14 bases that match TRBD2. Germline V gene data show CDR1 as MNHEY and CDR2 as SVGAGI. The CDR3 spans 15 residues. Trimming cost V 7 bases and J 7 bases; bases outside gene matches: 9. Written as DNA, the CDR3 is TGTGCCAGCACAGGTGGGACTAGCGGGAGAATAGAGCAGTACTTC. Translated, it gives CASTGGTSGRIEQYF.

This clone was picked up one time. This rearrangement joins TRBV13 to TRBJ2-2, with TRBD1 identical over 7 bases. The CDR3 runs to 13 residues. Germline CDR1 is PRHDT and CDR2 is FYEKMQ (reference sequence). J lost 6 bases, V lost 5 bases, and 3 bases had no gene match. In nucleotides, the CDR3 is TGTGCCAGCAGCACAGGGGTTGCCGGGGAGCTGTTTTTT. Residues: CASSTGVAGELFF. The full variable domain, in which reference TRBV13 and TRBJ2-2 provide the parts outside the CDR3, is AAGVIQSPRHLIKEKRETATLKCYPIPRHDTVYWYQQGPGQDPQFLISFYEKMQSDKGSIPDRFSAQQFSDYHSELNMSSLELGDSALYFCASSTGVAGELFFGEGSRLTVL.

The chain employs TRBV30 and TRBJ1-1, with D possibly being TRBD1 (5 bases). With 4 bases removed from V and 0 bases from J, the gap between germline ends came to 12 bases. The V gene's germline CDR1 is GTSNPN and CDR2 SVGIG (reference sequence). The CDR3 extends over 14 amino acids. CDR3 nucleotides: TGTGCCTGGATGACTTACAGGCTGAACACTGAAGCTTTCTTT. This translates into CAWMTYRLNTEAFF. Combining the CDR3 with reference TRBV30 and TRBJ1-1 gives the whole variable domain SQTIHQWPATLVQPVGSPLSLECTVEGTSNPNLYWYRQAAGRGLQLLFYSVGIGQISSEVPQNLSASRPQDRQFILSSKKLLLSDSGFYLCAWMTYRLNTEAFFGQGTRLTVV.

The chain recombines TRBV30 with TRBJ2-5; maybe TRBD2 (6 bases). The ends were cut back, 4 bases at V and 5 bases at J, with 17 bases in the middle. The CDR3 is 14 residues long. Looked up from germline, CDR1 is GTSNPN and CDR2 is SVGIG (reference sequence). CDR3 amino acids: CAWTKASAQETQYF. The CDR3 DNA follows: TGTGCCTGGACCAAAGCTAGCGCCCAGGAGACCCAGTACTTC.

CDR3 bases: TGCGCCAGCAGCCCGAGAGGAGGAACGGAGATGAGCTCCTACAATGAGCAGTTCTTC. Protein sequence: CASSPRGGTEMSSYNEQFF. The chain combines TRBV4-3 with TRBJ2-1, with a tentative D call TRBD2 (5 bases). The germline V and J ends were trimmed by 4 bases and 0 bases, with 22 bases remaining between them. Germline CDR1 is LGHNA and CDR2 is YSLEER. The CDR3 is 19 residues long.

The chain combines TRBV6-5 with TRBJ2-7, with D tentatively TRBD2 (5 bases). The V end lost 2 bases, the J end lost 2 bases, and 10 bases lay between the germline ends. CDR1 and CDR2 from the germline V gene are MNHEY and SVGAGI. The length of the CDR3 is 14 residues. The chain's CDR3 is CASSYAGTPYEQYF. In DNA, the CDR3 is TGTGCCAGCAGTTACGCGGGTACCCCCTACGAGCAGTACTTC.

This chain joins TRBV15 and TRBJ2-7, with D hard to call. The CDR3 sequence is 14 residues long. V gave up 4 bases and J gave up 0 bases, with 10 bases separating them. Germline V gene sequence: CDR1 LNHNV, CDR2 YYDKDF (reference sequence). Here the CDR3 reads CATSMGPSSYEQYF. The CDR3 DNA sequence: TGTGCCACCAGCATGGGCCCAAGCTCCTACGAGCAGTACTTC.

The chain has TRBV7-8 and TRBJ2-1, with D uncertain. Between the trimmed V and J ends, which lost 10 bases and 0 bases, there was a span of 4 bases. Germline values: CDR1 SGHVS, CDR2 FQNEAQ. The CDR3 sequence is 11 residues long. The CDR3: CATSSYNEQFF. In DNA, the CDR3 is TGTGCCACTAGCTCCTACAATGAGCAGTTCTTC.

V is TRBV28 and J is TRBJ2-2; TRBD1 matches at 7 bases. Germline CDR1 and CDR2: MDHEN and SYDVKM. The CDR3 is 15 amino acids. V shed 5 bases, J shed 1 base, and the junction held 4 bases outside the gene matches. The CDR3 sequence is CASSDRDRNTGELFF. CDR3 bases: TGTGCCAGCAGTGACCGGGACAGGAACACCGGGGAGCTGTTTTTT.

Only one count was recorded for this clone. The chain uses TRBV4-2 and TRBJ2-7, with 10 nucleotides matching TRBD1. V dropped 1 base and J dropped 3; count of bases not matched to a gene: 6. From germline, CDR1 is LGHNA and CDR2 YNFKEQ. CDR3 length equals 16 residues. CDR3 sequence: CASSQAGQGTLYEQYF. The DNA for the CDR3 is TGTGCCAGCAGCCAAGCGGGACAGGGGACCCTCTACGAGCAGTACTTC.

V gene TRBV5-1 combines with J gene TRBJ2-7, with D possibly being TRBD1 (5 bases). V lost 8 bases and J lost 3, with 15 bases in between. The CDR3 spans 13 residues. The germline gives CDR1 SGHRS, CDR2 YFSETQ. The CDR3, as DNA: TGCGCCAGTCGAACTTCAGGGAACTACGAGCAGTACTTC. Encoded protein: CASRTSGNYEQYF.

This sequence joins TRBV19 and TRBJ1-1; 8 positions agree with TRBD1. V was clipped by 6 bases and J by 1 base; unmatched bases: 4. Germline V lookup: CDR1 LNHDA, CDR2 SQIVND (reference sequence). The CDR3 contains 14 residues. The chain's CDR3 is CASSWGTGNTEAFF. CDR3 nucleotides: TGTGCCAGTAGCTGGGGGACAGGGAACACTGAAGCTTTCTTT.

The J gene is TRBJ1-5, the V gene TRBV19; perhaps TRBD1 as D (5 bases). Trimming stripped 3 bases from V and 0 bases from J, with 15 bases between. Germline V lookup: CDR1 LNHDA, CDR2 SQIVND (reference sequence). The CDR3 covers 17 residues. CDR3 DNA sequence: TGTGCCAGTAGTATTGCTTCAGGGAAACCTAGCAATCAGCCCCAGCATTTT. Translation gives CASSIASGKPSNQPQHF.

This rearrangement joins TRBV21-1 to TRBJ2-1; TRBD2, the D gene given by the table, was not confirmed from the DNA. TRBV21-1 is labeled a pseudogene. This CDR3 has 18 amino acids. The CDR3, as DNA: TGTGCCAGCAGCAAACCGCCTTACGTAAGACTAGCGATGGATGAGCAGTTCTTC. Translated: CASSKPPYVRLAMDEQFF.

The chain joins TRBV27 to TRBJ1-1; no firm D call. Trimming cost V 2 bases and J 1 base, with 11 bases left between them. Looked up from germline, CDR1 is MNHEY and CDR2 is SMNVEV (reference sequence). The CDR3 is made up of 15 amino acids. The CDR3, as DNA: TGTGCCAGCAGTTTAACTCTTGGAGGGAACACTGAAGCTTTCTTT. Translated, it gives CASSLTLGGNTEAFF.

The chain couples TRBV10-2 to TRBJ2-3; 8 bases are a match to TRBD2. Germline CDR1 WSHSY, CDR2 SAAADI. This CDR3 is 17 amino acids long. V lost 6 bases to trimming and J lost 0 bases; unmatched junction nucleotides: 11. The CDR3 DNA reads as TGCGCCAGCAGGCCTCCTGGCGGGGGGACTAGCACAGATACGCAGTATTTT. This translates into CASRPPGGGTSTDTQYF.

V is TRBV9 and J is TRBJ2-2; D unresolved. Germline assignment: CDR1 SGDLS and CDR2 YYNGEE. The CDR3 spans 17 residues. Deletions cut 0 bases from V and 0 bases from J, with 12 bases between. As DNA, the CDR3 is TGTGCCAGCAGCGTAGCTGGAGCATCGGCGAACACCGGGGAGCTGTTTTTT. This sequence encodes CASSVAGASANTGELFF.

This clone was found once. The J gene is TRBJ2-3, the V gene TRBV2; weak D call: TRBD1 (6 bases). CDR1 and CDR2 from the germline V gene are SNHLY and FYNNEI. This CDR3 is built from 16 residues. Between the trimmed V and J ends, which lost 8 bases and 4 bases, there was a span of 22 bases. CDR3 residues: CASSFEGTWASDTQYF. The CDR3 nucleotides are TGTGCCAGCTCCTTTGAGGGGACATGGGCTTCAGATACGCAGTATTTT. Complete variable domain (other parts from reference TRBV2 and TRBJ2-3): EPEVTQTPSHQVTQMGQEVILRCVPISNHLYFYWYRQILGQKVEFLVSFYNNEISEKSEIFDDQFSVERPDGSNFTLKIRSTKLEDSAMYFCASSFEGTWASDTQYFGPGTRLTVL.

On this clone: Mismatch with germline at one junction end may stem from a read error. This sample includes further DNA sequences coding for the same CDR3. The chain couples TRBV7-2 to TRBJ2-3, with D uncertain. Germline V lookup: CDR1 SGHTA, CDR2 FQGNSA. The CDR3 sequence is 13 residues long. DNA of the CDR3: TGTGCCAGCAGCTTAATCGAGGCAGATACACAGTATTTT. It is translated as CASSLIEADTQYF.

The V call is TRBV27, the J call TRBJ1-1; tentative D call: TRBD1 (5 bases). With 0 bases removed from V and 6 bases from J, the gap between germline ends came to 11 bases. CDR1 is MNHEY, CDR2 SMNVEV, per germline (reference sequence). This CDR3 spans 14 amino acids. CDR3 in amino acids: CASSLSGGGAEAFF. DNA for the CDR3: TGTGCCAGCAGTTTATCTGGGGGAGGGGCTGAAGCTTTCTTT.

This clone has more than one count but fewer than ten. The chain couples TRBV7-9 to TRBJ1-1, with a possible D match to TRBD1 (5 bases). Germline CDR1 is SEHNR and CDR2 is FQNEAQ (reference sequence). Trimming cost V 1 base and J 1 base, with 10 bases left between them. This CDR3 spans 15 amino acids. The CDR3 DNA sequence: TGTGCCAGCAGCTTAGGGGCAGGGTCGAACACTGAAGCTTTCTTT. Translating it yields CASSLGAGSNTEAFF. Complete variable domain (other parts from reference TRBV7-9 and TRBJ1-1): DTGVSQNPRHKITKRGQNVTFRCDPISEHNRLYWYRQTLGQGPEFLTYFQNEAQLEKSRLLSDRFSAERPKGSFSTLEIQRTEQGDSAMYLCASSLGAGSNTEAFFGQGTRLTVV.

The V gene is TRBV19, the J gene TRBJ2-1; D might be TRBD2 (6 bases). Germline V gives CDR1 LNHDA, CDR2 SQIVND (reference sequence). V dropped 6 bases and J dropped 7 bases, with 13 bases sitting between them. CDR3 length: 13 residues. The CDR3 nucleotides are TGTGCCAGTAGACTCTCGGACTATAATGAGCAGTTCTTC. It yields the protein CASRLSDYNEQFF.

The gene calls are TRBV7-7 and TRBJ2-1, with 7 bases that match TRBD1. CDR3 size: 16 residues. V lost 1 base, J lost 4 bases, and 7 bases stayed unmatched. Germline CDR1 reads SSHAT; CDR2 reads FNYEAQ (reference sequence). CDR3 protein: CASSLVEGAGYNEQFF. The DNA for the CDR3 is TGTGCCAGCAGCTTAGTTGAGGGGGCCGGATACAATGAGCAGTTCTTC.

V gene TRBV6-4 combines with J gene TRBJ2-1; 9 positions agree with TRBD2. CDR3 length equals 16 residues. Germline V gives CDR1 MRHNA, CDR2 SNTAGT. With V trimmed by 1 base and J by 2 bases, 3 bases remained unmatched. Here the CDR3 reads CASSDYAGGPYNEQFF. The CDR3 nucleotides are TGTGCCAGCAGTGACTATGCGGGAGGGCCCTACAATGAGCAGTTCTTC.

Comments on this clone: Other nucleotide sequences in the sample specify the same CDR3. The rearrangement links TRBV29-1 to TRBJ2-7, with D possibly matching TRBD1 (6 bases). Germline CDR1 and CDR2: SQVTM and ANQGSEA. The V gene lost 6 bases and the J gene lost 0 bases, with 9 bases spanning the gap. This CDR3 is 12 amino acids long. The CDR3 loop reads CSVVQGSYEQYF. The DNA for the CDR3 is TGCAGCGTAGTACAGGGCTCCTACGAGCAGTACTTC.

The V call is TRBV28, the J call TRBJ2-4; TRBD2 is a possible D gene (5 bases). Trimming shortened V by 3 bases and J by 0 bases, and 12 bases separated the two germline ends. Germline V gene data show CDR1 as MDHEN and CDR2 as SYDVKM. CDR3 length: 16 residues. The DNA for the CDR3 is TGTGCCAGCAGTTTCGCGGAGGAGATAGCCAAAAACATTCAGTACTTC. Residues: CASSFAEEIAKNIQYF. The entire variable domain, with the rest obtained from reference TRBV28 and TRBJ2-4, is as follows: DVKVTQSSRYLVKRTGEKVFLECVQDMDHENMFWYRQDPGLGLRLIYFSYDVKMKEKGDIPEGYSVSREKKERFSLILESASTNQTSMYLCASSFAEEIAKNIQYFGAGTRLSVL.

The CDR3 DNA sequence: TGCGCCAGCAGCCAAGAAGGGTCTCAAGGGGGCTATGAGCAGTTCTTC. Protein: CASSQEGSQGGYEQFF. This chain uses TRBV4-3 with TRBJ2-1, with TRBD1 matching 7 bases. Unmatched junction bases numbered 10, after V lost 0 bases and J lost 8 bases. CDR1 LGHNA and CDR2 YSLEER come from the germline V gene. The CDR3 totals 16 residues.

The V call is TRBV30, the J call TRBJ2-3; D remains unclear. With 0 bases removed from V and 5 bases from J, the gap between germline ends came to 15 bases. This CDR3 is 15 amino acids long. Germline V lookup: CDR1 GTSNPN, CDR2 SVGIG (reference sequence). CDR3 protein: CAWSVFITAEDTQYF. In DNA form, the CDR3 reads TGTGCCTGGAGTGTATTTATAACTGCCGAAGATACGCAGTATTTT.